One sample yielded the 4 T cell receptor beta chains listed below, sequenced in a study of blood T cell repertoires in COVID-19. Here immunoSEQ multiplex PCR was the method, and the copy in TCRdb shows in-frame clones only, minus some. The sample holds about 470,000 clones, around 90% seen once. Material: PBMCs or T cells enriched from blood (not recorded which). The receptors shown here come from a young woman who had recovered from COVID-19.

CDR3 loop: CSASPPSGGRYEQYF. The CDR3 DNA is TGCAGTGCTAGTCCTCCTAGCGGGGGACGCTACGAGCAGTACTTC. This chain links TRBV20-1 with TRBJ2-7; 10 bases align to TRBD2. The CDR3 length is 15 residues. CDR1 and CDR2 (germline): DFQATT, SNEGSKA (reference sequence). The junction had 8 bases not matched to a gene; V was cut back by 3 bases and J by 3 bases.

This clone was observed a single time. The chain combines TRBV7-2 with TRBJ1-2; the D gene is possibly TRBD1 (6 bases). Germline V gene sequence: CDR1 SGHTA, CDR2 FQGNSA. This CDR3 is built from 12 residues. Trimming left V 1 base short and J 7 bases short, with 7 bases between. CDR3 protein: CASSLDRVGYTF. The CDR3 bases are TGTGCCAGCAGCTTAGACAGGGTTGGCTACACCTTC.

The chain links TRBV5-1 to TRBJ2-7, with TRBD1 identical over 7 bases. The junction had 4 bases not matched to a gene; V was cut back by 1 base and J by 0 bases. Germline V lookup: CDR1 SGHRS, CDR2 YFSETQ. The CDR3 has 15 residues. The CDR3 reads CASSLWGQRSYEQYF. The CDR3 DNA sequence: TGCGCCAGCAGCTTGTGGGGACAGCGCTCCTACGAGCAGTACTTC.

This clone was recorded once. The V and J genes are TRBV7-3 and TRBJ2-3, with 10 nucleotides matching TRBD2. CDR1 and CDR2 (germline): SGHTA, FQGTGA. V lost 2 bases to trimming and J lost 4 bases; unmatched junction nucleotides: 12. CDR3 length: 18 amino acids. The CDR3 DNA is TGTGCCAGCAGCTTAGCCCCTCCTCAGCGGGGGGGCCCAGATACGCAGTATTTT. It yields the protein CASSLAPPQRGGPDTQYF.